A selection of T cell receptor beta chains follows, all from one sample in a study. TCRdb redid the calling of the RT-PCR reads with MiXCR, one entry per CDR3 protein. The sample lists about 680,000 distinct CDR3 sequences, more than 13% occurring once. The sample taken for sequencing was memory CD4+ T cells from blood. The source is a female donor in good health, serving as a healthy control. Both conserved end residues are trimmed from each CDR3. The order of the fields is V gene, J gene, CDR3 protein.

TRBV9	TRBJ1-3	ASSVSGSGNTIY
TRBV4-3	TRBJ1-1	ASSHGERGNTEAF
TRBV20-1	TRBJ2-7	SSRGGAYEQY
TRBV12-3/TRBV12-4	TRBJ2-5	ASSSRERETQY
TRBV20-1	TRBJ2-3	SAIPSLGTSTDTQY
TRBV2	TRBJ1-1	ASSAWTGGGTEAF
TRBV28	TRBJ2-7	ASSTSTSGRTTEQY
TRBV18	TRBJ2-7	ASSLRGMEEEQY
TRBV5-8	TRBJ2-5	ASSLRTAETQY
TRBV7-2	TRBJ1-2	ASSLAPGPGKGYT
TRBV20-1	TRBJ2-3	SVALSTDTQY